This TCR beta chain was identified during a study of CD8+ T cells in alopecia areata. Note on this clone: The antigen is unknown.

The germline V and J ends were trimmed by 6 bases and 6 bases, with 20 bases remaining between them. Germline V lookup: CDR1 SEHNR, CDR2 FQNEAQ (reference sequence). This CDR3 region has 16 residues. The authors extracted RNA and reverse transcribed it into cDNA as the sequencing template. Measured with immunoSEQ multiplex PCR; TCRdb has only the in-frame clones, and not every one. The sample consists of roughly 6,600 clones, around 65% of them appearing once. As for treatment: oral pan-JAK inhibitor, 5-10 mg twice daily. Peripheral blood samples and lesional scalp punch biopsies were obtained from alopecia areata patients. Study observations and caveats: In blood and scalp, many expanded lesional clones persisted during tofacitinib. Treatment with tofacitinib significantly lowered scalp clonality and reduced expanded CD8+ clones among the top 100. For lesional scalp, especially alopecia totalis/universalis, clonality was higher than in normal scalp. Among patients, TCR sharing was less clear than in mice, a difference possibly due in part to HLA diversity in the patient population.

The chain combines TRBV7-9 with TRBJ2-2; D perhaps matches TRBD2 (6 bases). The sequencing used skin, collected at week 4, from a patient treated with tofacitinib. This clonotype was obtained from a human donor with alopecia areata. Written as DNA, the CDR3 is TGTGCCAGCAGTAAAGTAGGGAGGCCTATACCCGGGGAGCTGTTTTTT. It encodes CASSKVGRPIPGELFF.